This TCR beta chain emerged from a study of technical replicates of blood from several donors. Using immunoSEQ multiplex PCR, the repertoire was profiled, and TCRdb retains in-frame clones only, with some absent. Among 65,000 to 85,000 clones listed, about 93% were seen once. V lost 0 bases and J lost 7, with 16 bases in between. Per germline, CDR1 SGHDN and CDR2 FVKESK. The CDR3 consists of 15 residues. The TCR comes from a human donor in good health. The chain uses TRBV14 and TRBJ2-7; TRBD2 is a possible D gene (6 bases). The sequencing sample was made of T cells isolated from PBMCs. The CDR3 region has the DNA TGTGCCAGCAGCCAAGACTTTGGGTCCGGGAGTGAGCAGTACTTC. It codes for CASSQDFGSGSEQYF.